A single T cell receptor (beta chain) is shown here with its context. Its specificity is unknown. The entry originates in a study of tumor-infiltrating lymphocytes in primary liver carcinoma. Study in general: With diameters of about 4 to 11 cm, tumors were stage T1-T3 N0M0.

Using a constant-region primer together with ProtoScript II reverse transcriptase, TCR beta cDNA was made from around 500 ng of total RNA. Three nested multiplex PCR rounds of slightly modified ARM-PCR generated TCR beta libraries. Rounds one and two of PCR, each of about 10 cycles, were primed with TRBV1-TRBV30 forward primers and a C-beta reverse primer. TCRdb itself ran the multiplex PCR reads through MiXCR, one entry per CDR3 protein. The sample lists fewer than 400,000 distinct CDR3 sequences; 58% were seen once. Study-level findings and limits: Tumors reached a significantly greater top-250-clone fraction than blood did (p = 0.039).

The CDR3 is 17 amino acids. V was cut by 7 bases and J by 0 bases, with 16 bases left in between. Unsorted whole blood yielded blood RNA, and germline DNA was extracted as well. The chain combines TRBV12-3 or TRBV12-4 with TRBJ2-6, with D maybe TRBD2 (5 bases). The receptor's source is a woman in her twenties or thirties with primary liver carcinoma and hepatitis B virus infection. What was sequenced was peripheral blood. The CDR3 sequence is CASTLGSGYSGANVLTF. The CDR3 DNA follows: TGTGCCAGCACCTTGGGGAGCGGCTACTCTGGGGCCAACGTCCTGACTTTC.